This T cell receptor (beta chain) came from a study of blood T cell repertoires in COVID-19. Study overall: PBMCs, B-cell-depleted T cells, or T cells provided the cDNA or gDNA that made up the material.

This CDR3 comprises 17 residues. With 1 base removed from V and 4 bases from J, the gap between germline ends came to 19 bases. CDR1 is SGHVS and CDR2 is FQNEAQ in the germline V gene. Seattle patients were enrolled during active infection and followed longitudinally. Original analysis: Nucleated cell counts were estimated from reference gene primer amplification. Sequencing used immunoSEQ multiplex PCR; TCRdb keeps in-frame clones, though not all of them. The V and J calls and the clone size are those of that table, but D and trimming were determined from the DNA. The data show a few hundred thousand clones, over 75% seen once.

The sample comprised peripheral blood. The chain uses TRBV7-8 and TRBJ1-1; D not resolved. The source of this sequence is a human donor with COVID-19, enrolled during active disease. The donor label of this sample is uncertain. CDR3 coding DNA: TGTGCCAGCAGCTTAGATATTCCAGCGGCCTGGGCCACTGAAGCTTTCTTT. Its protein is CASSLDIPAAWATEAFF.